The text below deals with one T cell receptor beta chain. Which antigen it targets is not known. No qualities accompany the bases; no much larger clone lies one base away. CD4+CD45RO+CD25- cells were isolated as memory CD4+ T cells. Tregs, naive and memory CD4+ T cells from tumor, blood and ipsilateral draining lymph nodes of a handful of breast cancer patients underwent full-length TCR alpha and beta sequencing. Tumor tissue and lymph nodes obtained from ipsilateral axillary dissection were perfused with PBS, minced and then digested with collagenase I and hyaluronidase. Sorted cell populations were confirmed by FACS to exceed 90% purity. Full-length TCR variable regions were amplified by 5' RACE PCR with constant-region reverse primers, followed by semi-nested PCR with Nested Universal Primer A. The ReliaPrep RNA Cell Miniprep System was used to extract total RNA, which was then reverse transcribed into 5'RACE-ready cDNA with the SMARTer RACE 5'/3' Kit. Multiplex adaptors were used to barcode the full-length TCR alpha and beta libraries, which were then sequenced on an Illumina MiSeq. For the original study's pipeline: For each of nine subset-tissue groups, sequencing data from the five patients were combined, and the groups were compared by unsupervised clustering of TCR gene usage. The Morisita-Horn index was used to calculate repertoire similarity, with shared sequences weighted by how much each contributed to each repertoire. TCRdb took the public reads, trimmed them with fastp at Q25, ran MiXCR for clone calling and kept in-frame beta chains. Each record represents a unique CDR3 protein, reported with the most common genes and DNA among its rows. TCRdb's processing, not the authors' own work, is the source of the V and J calls. The sample yields over 55,000 distinct CDR3 sequences; about 28% were counted once. The ten top clones hold roughly 3.3% of the sample.

This entry comes from a study (dated by TCRdb to 2014 to 2015). Background on the whole study: The study tested whether tumor-infiltrating Tregs in breast cancer are recruited from blood Tregs or converted in situ from other CD4+ T cell subsets.

The CDR3 goes from the cysteine to the phenylalanine over 13 residues. The kept DNA is CDR3 alone, 39 bases in frame from the first base. The CDR1 and CDR2 encoded by the germline V gene are SNHLY and FYNNEI. At the junction V is shortened by 5 bases and J by 6 bases; bases outside the gene matches: 4. What the research found in general, with its limitations: The larger-cohort validation was restricted to a single TCR beta V-J rearrangement rather than whole repertoires. The TCR alpha and beta sequences of tumor-infiltrating Tregs showed the greatest overlap with tumor naive CD4+ T cells, followed by blood naive CD4+ T cells. Tumor memory CD4+ T cell TCR gene usage was found to cluster with blood and lymph node memory CD4+ cells and with lymph node naive CD4+ cells.

Material: tumor-infiltrating memory CD4+ T cells sorted from the breast tumor. The sample's cell subset or site label is to be understood as: memory CD4+ T cells, CD4+CD45RO+CD25-. This TCR came from a female donor with breast cancer. This chain is built from TRBV2 and TRBJ2-1, with 7 bases in between that match TRBD2. The DNA sequence is as follows: TGTGCCAGCAGTCCACTAGCGATCAATGAGCAGTTCTTC. Translated, it reads CASSPLAINEQFF.